Below, 3 T cell receptor beta chains from the same sample are listed, as sequenced in a study of blood T cell repertoires in COVID-19. Using immunoSEQ multiplex PCR, the repertoire was profiled, and TCRdb retains in-frame clones only, with some absent. Among about 150,000 clones, more than 75% were seen once, and the ten largest hold 1.2%. The sample taken for sequencing was PBMCs or T cells enriched from blood (not recorded which). These receptors came from a woman aged 25-40 years with acute COVID-19.

The V and J genes are TRBV10-3 and TRBJ2-1; a possible D gene is TRBD2 (6 bases). The CDR3 loop spans 15 amino acids. Germline values: CDR1 ENHRY, CDR2 SYGVKD. V gave up 2 bases and J gave up 0 bases, with 8 bases separating them. As DNA, the CDR3 is TGTGCCATCAGTGAGCGGGAGCTCTCCTACAATGAGCAGTTCTTC. Protein: CAISERELSYNEQFF.

The chain is built from TRBV19 and TRBJ1-5, with a weak D call TRBD1 (6 bases). The V gene's germline CDR1 is LNHDA and CDR2 SQIVND (reference sequence). The CDR3 has 13 amino acids. The V end was cut by 4 bases, the J end by 3 bases, with 7 bases between. CDR3 protein: CASSRTDNQPQHF. The CDR3 DNA is TGTGCCAGTAGTAGGACAGACAATCAGCCCCAGCATTTT.

CDR3 loop: CASRGTGGVGGYTF. The DNA for the CDR3 is TGTGCCAGCAGGGGGACAGGGGGAGTAGGTGGCTACACCTTC. This chain joins TRBV2 and TRBJ1-2, with 11 bases lining up with TRBD1. Germline V gene sequence: CDR1 SNHLY, CDR2 FYNNEI. CDR3 length: 14 amino acids. V lost 6 bases, J lost 7 bases, and 7 bases stayed unmatched.